This T cell receptor beta chain was identified during a study of T cell repertoires in cytomegalovirus infection. At the level of the study: CMV infection plus the matching HLA type was flagged by public TCR beta signatures. Study outcomes and limitations: Totalled public TCR beta family frequency picked out people who carried CMV plus the relevant HLA.

This clonotype has just a few counts. What it binds is unknown. Trimming stripped 2 bases from V and 6 bases from J, with 13 bases between. The germline gives CDR1 MNHEY, CDR2 SVGAGI. This CDR3 has 14 residues. TCRdb re-called the reads through MiXCR, storing one row per CDR3 protein. This sample yields 250,000 to 300,000 distinct CDR3 sequences, of which approximately 15% are seen a single time; around 47% belongs to the top ten. V usage is TRBV6-5 and J usage is TRBJ1-2; D remains ambiguous. Sample: CD8+ T cells from PBMCs. The clonotype originates from a human donor in good health (CMV status not recorded). Some clones in this sample may be carry-over from other donors' samples. CDR3 amino acids: CASSYAQRDDGYTF. For the CDR3, the DNA is TGTGCCAGCAGTTACGCCCAGAGGGATGATGGCTACACCTTC.